This T cell receptor (beta chain) was identified during a study of T cells of healthy individuals. TCRdb re-called the 5' RACE reads through MiXCR, storing one row per CDR3 protein. The profile shows fewer than 70,000 distinct CDR3 sequences, roughly 14% of them singletons. The CDR3 covers 17 residues. Germline V gene data show CDR1 as MNHEY and CDR2 as SVGEGT. V was cut by 0 bases and J by 5 bases, with 17 bases left in between. This clonotype was recorded only once. The TCR comes from a human donor in good health. The chain has TRBV6-2 or TRBV6-3 and TRBJ2-1, with D unclear. The chain's CDR3 is CASSYSIASPTNNEQFF. The CDR3 DNA is TGTGCCAGCAGTTACTCGATTGCCAGCCCGACGAACAATGAGCAGTTCTTC.